Sequencing of this TCR beta chain was carried out in a study of blood T cell repertoires in COVID-19. Overall study: The United States, Italy and Spain supplied acute and convalescent COVID-19 samples.

Authors' processing steps: From reference gene primer amplification, estimates of nucleated cell counts were derived. The repertoire was sequenced with immunoSEQ multiplex PCR; TCRdb's copy has only in-frame clones and lacks some. V, J and clone size are taken as reported in that table, and D and trimming were inferred from the DNA itself. Among about 89,000 clones listed, approximately 90% were seen once. V was pared by 3 bases and J by 4 bases, with 4 bases of the junction left unmatched. The CDR3 contains 14 residues. CDR1 MGHDK and CDR2 SYGVNS come from the germline V gene. The specimen sequenced was peripheral blood. The chain combines TRBV25-1 with TRBJ1-2; 8 bases are shared with TRBD1. The TCR sequence derives from a human donor with active COVID-19. The donor label of this sample is uncertain. In DNA form, the CDR3 reads TGTGCCAGCAGTGACGCCGGGACAGGCTATGGCTACACCTTC. Translation: CASSDAGTGYGYTF.